This TCR beta chain was captured in a study of T cell responses to AZD1222 COVID-19 vaccine. General study findings and limits: Every sample of the repertoires postdated the peak T cell response. Nearly half of spike-specific TCRs reportedly target variant regions that are unmutated in the B.1.351 and B.1.1.7 variants. Donors were chiefly white British, with a greater number of females, and clonal diversity was perhaps underestimated. Rises in breadth and depth of Spike-specific TCRs came after two AZD1222 doses.

Concerning this clone itself: Its antigen is not identified.

V lost 1 base to trimming and J lost 7 bases; unmatched junction nucleotides: 7. The length of the CDR3 is 15 residues. The germline gives CDR1 SEHNR, CDR2 FQNEAQ (reference sequence). Libraries were prepared by immunoSEQ multiplex PCR; TCRdb keeps only in-frame clonotypes and omits some of them. This repertoire shows 80,000 to 100,000 clones, around nine tenths found once; its top ten account for approximately 2.6%. The sequence was obtained from an adult in good health. The rearrangement uses TRBV7-9 and TRBJ1-2; 9 bases are shared with TRBD1. The input for sequencing was peripheral blood, taken on day 0 of MenACWY control vaccination. In DNA form, the CDR3 reads TGTGCCAGCAGCTTAGGGGGGACAGGGTTTCGTGGCTACACCTTC. Residues: CASSLGGTGFRGYTF. The full variable domain, completed using reference TRBV7-9 and TRBJ1-2, is DTGVSQNPRHKITKRGQNVTFRCDPISEHNRLYWYRQTLGQGPEFLTYFQNEAQLEKSRLLSDRFSAERPKGSFSTLEIQRTEQGDSAMYLCASSLGGTGFRGYTFGSGTRLTVV.